This T cell receptor (beta chain) was recovered during a study of OX40 agonist ivuxolimab in advanced cancers. Overall study: Patients were treated with ivuxolimab, an agonistic anti-OX40 (CD134) antibody. Aged 23 to 79 with a mean of 60 years, they were more than 80% male. Study observations and caveats: At 0.1 to 3.0 mg/kg, clonal expansion of CD4+ and CD8+ blood T cells had occurred by week 6.

About this clone itself: Its antigen is still unknown.

Libraries were prepared by immunoSEQ multiplex PCR; TCRdb keeps only in-frame clonotypes and omits some of them. This table has tens of thousands of clones, about four fifths appearing once. The sampling schedule covered blood at baseline, cycle 4 day 1, and cycle 7 day 1. V dropped 8 bases and J dropped 8 bases, with 16 bases sitting between them. The V gene's germline CDR1 is MDHEN and CDR2 SYDVKM. The CDR3 is 14 amino acids. The chain couples TRBV28 to TRBJ1-6; unclear D gene. The sequence derives from an adult with an advanced solid tumor such as melanoma, head and neck, liver or kidney cancer. Sequencing was performed on CD4+ or CD8+ T cells sorted from blood, taken in a trial of the OX40 agonist ivuxolimab. CDR3 amino acids: CASAVSGSDSPLHF. For the CDR3, the DNA is TGTGCCAGCGCCGTCTCGGGCAGTGATTCACCCCTCCACTTT.